Shown below are 21 T cell receptor beta chains from a single sample sequenced in a study of cytomegalovirus exposure and HLA in healthy donors. Vbeta (60) and Jbeta (13) primers were used in the PCR. Clones were read by immunoSEQ multiplex PCR, and TCRdb kept only the in-frame ones, dropping some. The sample lists about 130,000 clones; roughly 85% were seen once. The sample taken for sequencing was PBMCs. Receptors were obtained from a young man in good health and CMV-seropositive.

J is TRBJ1-4 and V is TRBV11-2; 7 bases align to TRBD1. Per germline, CDR1 SGHAT and CDR2 FQNNGV. CDR3 length: 18 residues. The ends lost 4 bases at V and 2 bases at J; junction bases unmatched: 13. CDR3 region: CASSSAYRGSSTNEKLFF. CDR3 DNA: TGTGCCAGCAGCTCAGCTTACAGGGGTTCTAGTACTAATGAAAAACTGTTTTTT.

This clone was counted a few times. The CDR3 sequence is CSVEDQAGYGYTF. The CDR3 nucleotides are TGCAGCGTTGAAGATCAGGCGGGCTATGGCTACACCTTC. V is TRBV29-1 and J is TRBJ1-2; D gene unclear. Germline lookup yields CDR1 SQVTM and CDR2 ANQGSEA. This CDR3 has 13 residues. Trimming removed 0 bases at V and 4 bases at J, with 9 bases between.

This chain uses TRBV14 with TRBJ1-2; D might be TRBD1 (6 bases). The germline CDR1 and CDR2 sequences are SGHDN and FVKESK. This CDR3 has 14 amino acids. The V end lost 3 bases, the J end lost 5 bases, and 13 bases lay between the germline ends. The CDR3 DNA is TGTGCCAGCAGCCATTCCGGGACAACATATGGCTACACCTTC. Translating gives CASSHSGTTYGYTF.

This clone was observed once. The rearrangement uses TRBV2 and TRBJ2-1; 11 bases align to TRBD1. The J segment lost 6 bases and the V segment lost 8 bases, leaving 9 bases of the junction unmatched. This CDR3 contains 15 residues. The germline CDR1 and CDR2 sequences are SNHLY and FYNNEI. This chain's CDR3 is CASPSGDRGVNEQFF. Written as DNA, the CDR3 is TGTGCCAGCCCTAGTGGGGACAGGGGGGTCAATGAGCAGTTCTTC.

This chain uses TRBV5-4 with TRBJ1-2; 8 nucleotides line up with TRBD1. CDR3 length: 14 amino acids. J lost 8 bases, V lost 4 bases, and 10 bases had no gene match. The V gene's germline CDR1 is SGHNT and CDR2 YYREEE (reference sequence). The CDR3 protein is CASSRGTGLKGYTF. CDR3 DNA sequence: TGTGCCAGCAGCAGGGGGACAGGCCTCAAGGGCTACACCTTC.

The rearrangement links TRBV30 to TRBJ1-4; D is unresolved. The germline V and J ends were trimmed by 8 bases and 11 bases, with 12 bases remaining between them. There are 10 residues in the CDR3. In germline, CDR1 is GTSNPN, CDR2 SVGIG (reference sequence). The CDR3 is CALTSGKLFF. CDR3 in DNA: TGTGCCCTTACGTCGGGGAAACTGTTTTTT.

Turning to this clone: The sample holds other DNA sequences that translate to the same CDR3. V gene TRBV21-1 combines with J gene TRBJ2-2; the table's D call TRBD1 went unverified against the DNA. TRBV21-1 is reported as a pseudogene. The length of the CDR3 is 16 residues. The DNA of the CDR3 is TGTGTGTTGGGGCAGAAGCCTTTAGCGAACACCGGGGAGCTGTTTTTT. This codes for CVLGQKPLANTGELFF.

The V call is TRBV9, the J call TRBJ1-2; 9 nucleotides agree with TRBD1. Germline lookup yields CDR1 SGDLS and CDR2 YYNGEE. This CDR3 is built from 13 residues. V was pared by 0 bases and J by 8 bases, with 2 bases of the junction left unmatched. The CDR3 region is CASSVGTGVGYTF. DNA for the CDR3: TGTGCCAGCAGCGTAGGGACAGGGGTCGGCTACACCTTC.

This chain uses TRBV7-2 with TRBJ1-5; D is possibly TRBD1 (5 bases). Germline CDR1 reads SGHTA; CDR2 reads FQGNSA. CDR3 size: 14 residues. Trimming removed 1 base from V and 4 bases from J, with 8 bases in between. The CDR3: CASSLVAGNQPQHF. CDR3 DNA: TGTGCCAGCAGCTTAGTTGCAGGGAATCAGCCCCAGCATTTT.

The rearrangement joins TRBV25-1 to TRBJ2-1; no reliable D call. The germline gives CDR1 MGHDK, CDR2 SYGVNS. V was clipped by 1 base and J by 8 bases, with 6 bases between them. The CDR3 consists of 12 residues. The CDR3 DNA is TGTGCCAGCAGTGAATTAACGGATGAGCAGTTCTTC. Its translation is CASSELTDEQFF.

The CDR3 region has the DNA TGTGCCAGCAGCTTTCCTACGACTAGACCGTCCCAAGAGACCCAGTACTTC. Amino acids: CASSFPTTRPSQETQYF. The rearrangement links TRBV7-3 to TRBJ2-5, with a weak D call TRBD2 (6 bases). Germline V gene lookup returns CDR1 SGHTA and CDR2 FQGTGA. CDR3 length: 17 amino acids. Trimming pared 3 bases from V and 1 base from J, leaving 18 bases between.

The chain carries TRBV7-8 and TRBJ2-5; D remains unclear. The CDR3 is 15 amino acids. The V gene's germline CDR1 is SGHVS and CDR2 FQNEAQ. Trimming cost V 1 base and J 4 bases, with 13 bases left between them. The chain's CDR3 is CASSLVGEWRETQYF. The CDR3 DNA reads TGTGCCAGCAGCTTAGTAGGAGAGTGGAGAGAGACCCAGTACTTC.

This chain links TRBV5-4 with TRBJ1-6; D call uncertain. Germline CDR1 reads SGHNT; CDR2 reads YYREEE (reference sequence). The length of the CDR3 is 15 residues. Trimming removed 3 bases from V and 0 bases from J, with 7 bases in between. Here the CDR3 DNA reads TGTGCCAGCAGCTACGGGAGCTCCTATAATTCACCCCTCCACTTT. It yields the protein CASSYGSSYNSPLHF.

A single count supports this clone. V gene TRBV5-8 combines with J gene TRBJ1-1; D call uncertain. The CDR3 is 13 amino acids. Germline V gene sequence: CDR1 SGHTS, CDR2 YDEGEE. Deletions cut 4 bases from V and 5 bases from J, with 12 bases between. The CDR3 is CASSPGSYTEAFF. CDR3 coding DNA: TGTGCCAGCAGCCCGGGGAGTTATACTGAAGCTTTCTTT.

This CDR3 is CASSPLATGDYEQYF. CDR3 bases: TGTGCCAGCTCACCACTGGCAACCGGGGACTACGAGCAGTACTTC. V and J are TRBV18 and TRBJ2-7; a possible D gene is TRBD2 (5 bases). CDR3 size: 15 residues. The germline gives CDR1 KGHSH, CDR2 LQKENI. Trimming cost V 1 base and J 3 bases, with 13 bases left between them.

The gene calls are TRBV30 and TRBJ1-2, with 8 bases identical to TRBD1. The CDR3 consists of 13 residues. Losses at the gene ends were 1 base for V and 8 bases for J; bases not matched to a gene: 6. Germline values: CDR1 GTSNPN, CDR2 SVGIG (reference sequence). The CDR3 loop reads CAWSARGPEGYTF. The CDR3 DNA follows: TGTGCCTGGAGTGCCAGGGGGCCAGAGGGCTACACCTTC.

The rearrangement links TRBV25-1 to TRBJ1-2, with 7 nucleotides matching TRBD1. There are 12 residues in the CDR3. Losses at the gene ends were 6 bases for V and 3 bases for J; bases not matched to a gene: 1. Germline loops: CDR1 MGHDK, CDR2 SYGVNS. CDR3 nucleotides: TGTGCCAGCAGCGGACAGGACTATGGCTACACCTTC. As protein: CASSGQDYGYTF.

The chain has TRBV2 and TRBJ2-7; no definite D call. The germline V gene encodes CDR1 SNHLY and CDR2 FYNNEI. Between the trimmed V and J ends, which lost 2 bases and 2 bases, there was a span of 4 bases. The CDR3 covers 12 residues. The CDR3 bases are TGTGCCAGCAGTGAACGTCCCTACGAGCAGTACTTC. Encoded protein: CASSERPYEQYF.

The J gene is TRBJ1-2, the V gene TRBV30, with TRBD1 identical over 7 bases. The CDR3 has 13 residues. In germline, CDR1 is GTSNPN, CDR2 SVGIG (reference sequence). Trimming took 2 bases from V and 4 from J; bases not matched to a gene: 4. DNA for the CDR3: TGTGCCTGGAGTCCGGACAGGACCTATGGCTACACCTTC. It encodes CAWSPDRTYGYTF.

CDR3 residues: CATSRGSGQASYEQYF. In DNA form, the CDR3 reads TGTGCCACCAGCAGAGGTTCGGGACAGGCCAGTTACGAGCAGTACTTC. The rearrangement links TRBV15 to TRBJ2-7, with TRBD1 matching 8 bases. Germline CDR1 and CDR2: LNHNV and YYDKDF (reference sequence). The trim removed 1 base at V and 4 bases at J, leaving 9 bases unmatched. The CDR3 has 16 residues.

This clone showed up just once. The chain is built from TRBV7-3 and TRBJ2-3; 8 bases agree with TRBD2. Germline trimming cut 4 bases from V and 3 bases from J; bases unmatched to any gene: 3. The CDR3 consists of 14 residues. Germline V gene sequence: CDR1 SGHTA, CDR2 FQGTGA. CDR3 amino acids: CASSSGGPTDTQYF. Here the CDR3 DNA reads TGTGCCAGCAGCTCGGGGGGGCCGACAGATACGCAGTATTTT.